Listed below are T cell receptor beta chains from one sample, sequenced in a study of T-cell memory formation after mild COVID-19. TCRdb re-called the 5' RACE reads through MiXCR, storing one row per CDR3 protein. The sample has a few hundred thousand distinct CDR3 sequences, more than 20% seen once. The sample was PBMCs or a T cell subset sorted from them (not recorded which). These receptors all stem from an adult woman who had mild COVID-19 (a few samples of this study predate the infection). Cell type and time point are not known. The CDR3 runs from the conserved cysteine through the conserved F or W. D genes are given only for firm matches. A clone size is listed for some rows: how often the clone was seen (once, few, many), or a class if it is expanded.

CASSPDPGQGGRFSYNEQFF,TGCGCCAGCAGCCCGGACCCGGGACAGGGGGGCAGATTCTCCTACAATGAGCAGTTCTTC,TRBJ2-1,.,TRBD1,TRBV5-1
CASSLPTSGSYNEQFF,TGCGCCAGCAGCTTACCGACTAGCGGGAGCTACAATGAGCAGTTCTTC,TRBJ2-1,.,TRBD2,TRBV5-1
CASSNRDTEDYGYTF,TGTGCCAGCAGTAATCGCGACACAGAAGACTATGGCTACACCTTC,TRBJ1-2,few,.,TRBV12-3/TRBV12-4
CSASGTSGRLGTDTQYF,TGCAGCGCCTCGGGGACTAGCGGGAGGCTGGGCACAGATACGCAGTATTTT,TRBJ2-3,.,TRBD2,TRBV29-1
CASGRETGDTQYF,TGTGCCAGTGGCAGGGAAACTGGAGATACGCAGTATTTT,TRBJ2-3,few,.,TRBV7-6
CSVDDHDPGYTF,TGCAGCGTTGACGACCACGACCCTGGCTACACCTTC,TRBJ1-2,few,.,TRBV29-1
CASSYSLRGRGEKLFF,TGTGCCAGCAGTTACTCGCTTAGGGGGCGAGGTGAAAAACTGTTTTTT,TRBJ1-4,.,TRBD1,TRBV6-6
CASSLGPAGGGYTF,TGTGCCAGCAGCTTAGGTCCCGCTGGAGGTGGCTACACCTTC,TRBJ1-2,.,.,TRBV7-2
CASSPGDSNNEQFF,TGTGCCAGCAGCCCGGGAGACAGTAACAATGAGCAGTTCTTC,TRBJ2-1,many,.,TRBV5-6
CASSQGVDTNYEQYF,TGTGCCAGCAGCCAAGGAGTGGACACCAACTACGAGCAGTACTTC,TRBJ2-7,.,.,TRBV3-1
CSVEGTLGEDYGYTF,TGCAGCGTTGAAGGCACCCTGGGAGAGGACTATGGCTACACCTTC,TRBJ1-2,.,.,TRBV29-1
CASSPGTVSTDTQYF,TGTGCCAGCTCTCCCGGGACAGTCAGCACAGATACGCAGTATTTT,TRBJ2-3,.,TRBD1,TRBV18
CASSSDPGGQETQYF,TGCGCCAGCAGCTCCGACCCGGGAGGGCAAGAGACCCAGTACTTC,TRBJ2-5,.,TRBD2,TRBV5-1
CASSRETGAYNEQFF,TGTGCCAGCTCACGAGAGACAGGGGCCTACAATGAGCAGTTCTTC,TRBJ2-1,many,TRBD1,TRBV18
CASSYLGLGNNEQFF,TGTGCCAGCAGTTACCTGGGACTGGGAAATAATGAGCAGTTCTTC,TRBJ2-1,.,.,TRBV6-2/TRBV6-3
CASSPIGQTSITEAFF,TGTGCTAGCAGCCCAATCGGACAGACCTCTATCACTGAAGCTTTCTTT,TRBJ1-1,few,.,TRBV7-7
CASSLAGGHGPWTTDTQYF,TGCGCCAGCAGCTTGGCGGGAGGCCACGGGCCGTGGACCACAGATACGCAGTATTTT,TRBJ2-3,.,TRBD2,TRBV5-1
CATSDPGTGNTEAFF,TGTGCCACCAGTGACCCCGGGACAGGGAACACTGAAGCTTTCTTT,TRBJ1-1,.,TRBD1,TRBV24-1
CSARQASGRAYEQYF,TGCAGTGCTAGGCAGGCTAGCGGGAGGGCCTACGAGCAGTACTTC,TRBJ2-7,few,TRBD2,TRBV20-1
CASRSSSESRHEQFF,TGTGCCAGCAGGTCTTCTAGCGAGAGCCGACATGAGCAGTTCTTC,TRBJ2-1,.,.,TRBV4-2
CASSRGQGLEYEQYF,TGCGCCAGCAGCAGAGGACAGGGGTTGGAGTACGAGCAGTACTTC,TRBJ2-7,few,TRBD1,TRBV5-1
CAWSVGLAGYEQYF,TGTGCCTGGAGTGTGGGTCTAGCGGGGTACGAGCAGTACTTC,TRBJ2-7,.,TRBD2,TRBV30
CASRQETEAGGYTF,TGCGCCAGCAGACAAGAGACAGAGGCAGGGGGCTACACCTTC,TRBJ1-2,.,.,TRBV4-3
CASSPGTSGQTDTQYF,TGTGCCAGCAGCCCCGGGACTAGCGGGCAAACAGATACGCAGTATTTT,TRBJ2-3,few,TRBD2,TRBV3-1
CASRLTRLATGANVLTF,TGTGCCAGCCGCCTAACCCGGCTAGCAACTGGGGCCAACGTCCTGACTTTC,TRBJ2-6,.,.,TRBV6-5
CASSLSNIGGRTDTQYF,TGTGCCAGCAGTTTATCCAACATAGGAGGTCGCACAGATACGCAGTATTTT,TRBJ2-3,.,.,TRBV12-3/TRBV12-4
CASSHLGGFGDEQFF,TGTGCCAGCAGCCACTTGGGGGGTTTCGGAGATGAGCAGTTCTTC,TRBJ2-1,many,.,TRBV14
CATGPGAPAPQYF,TGTGCAACAGGCCCAGGAGCGCCCGCCCCCCAGTACTTC,TRBJ2-5,.,.,TRBV12-3/TRBV12-4
CASKQFNTGELFF,TGTGCCAGCAAGCAGTTCAACACCGGGGAGCTGTTTTTT,TRBJ2-2,.,.,TRBV6-2/TRBV6-3
CAIRTSGSYEQYF,TGTGCCATCCGGACTAGCGGCTCCTACGAGCAGTACTTC,TRBJ2-7,few,TRBD2,TRBV27
CASKPGHSYEQYF,TGTGCCAGCAAACCGGGACACTCCTACGAGCAGTACTTC,TRBJ2-7,few,.,TRBV27
CATSDARTGTGDTGELFF,TGTGCCACCAGTGATGCAAGGACCGGGACAGGGGACACCGGGGAGCTGTTTTTT,TRBJ2-2,few,TRBD1,TRBV24-1
CASSSTPGPGHFYEQYF,TGTGCCAGCAGCTCGACTCCGGGACCTGGCCACTTTTACGAGCAGTACTTC,TRBJ2-7,.,.,TRBV12-3/TRBV12-4
CASSQDIQGSAFF,TGTGCCAGCAGCCAAGATATACAGGGCTCCGCTTTCTTT,TRBJ1-1,.,.,TRBV4-2
CASSPHLAGGRNEQFF,TGTGCCAGCAGCCCACACCTAGCGGGGGGGCGGAATGAGCAGTTCTTC,TRBJ2-1,few,TRBD2,TRBV9
CASSPRGTSGANVLTF,TGTGCCAGCTCACCACGGGGGACCTCTGGGGCCAACGTCCTGACTTTC,TRBJ2-6,.,.,TRBV18
CASSLRGQAGKSMAGELFF,TGTGCCAGCAGCTTAAGAGGACAGGCGGGCAAGTCGATGGCCGGGGAGCTGTTTTTT,TRBJ2-2,many,TRBD1,TRBV7-3
CASSVVGSSGELFF,TGTGCCAGCAGCGTAGTTGGGTCCTCCGGGGAGCTGTTTTTT,TRBJ2-2,.,.,TRBV9
CASSLDPFYGYTF,TGTGCCAGCAGCTTGGACCCGTTCTATGGCTACACCTTC,TRBJ1-2,few,.,TRBV7-3
CSASRVDKNIQYF,TGCAGTGCTAGTCGAGTAGACAAAAACATTCAGTACTTC,TRBJ2-4,few,.,TRBV20-1
CASSLRQTGELFF,TGTGCCAGCAGTTTACGACAGACCGGGGAGCTGTTTTTT,TRBJ2-2,.,.,TRBV28
CSVRSSGANVLTF,TGCAGCGTTAGGTCCTCTGGGGCCAACGTCCTGACTTTC,TRBJ2-6,few,.,TRBV29-1
CASSALTGQQFF,TGTGCCAGCAGTGCCCTGACAGGACAGCAGTTCTTC,TRBJ2-1,.,.,TRBV2
CASSPRTTTYEQYF,TGTGCCAGCAGCCCCAGGACCACAACCTACGAGCAGTACTTC,TRBJ2-7,.,.,TRBV7-2
CASSLFEGTEAFF,TGTGCCAGCAGCTTATTCGAGGGCACTGAAGCTTTCTTT,TRBJ1-1,.,.,TRBV7-9
CATQRTVNQPQHF,TGTGCCACTCAAAGGACAGTCAATCAGCCCCAGCATTTT,TRBJ1-5,.,.,TRBV6-6
CASSHLDSYQETQYF,TGTGCCAGCAGCCACTTGGACAGCTACCAAGAGACCCAGTACTTC,TRBJ2-5,.,.,TRBV7-9
CSVRGHEQYF,TGCAGCGTTAGGGGTCACGAGCAGTACTTC,TRBJ2-7,few,.,TRBV29-1
CSAFLAAQETQYF,TGCAGTGCTTTCCTAGCGGCCCAAGAGACCCAGTACTTC,TRBJ2-5,few,TRBD2,TRBV20-1
CASSQVPGLAGAVNNEQFF,TGCGCCAGCAGCCAAGTCCCAGGACTAGCGGGAGCTGTGAACAATGAGCAGTTCTTC,TRBJ2-1,.,TRBD2,TRBV4-3
CSAGQGDQPQHF,TGCAGTGCGGGACAGGGGGATCAGCCCCAGCATTTT,TRBJ1-5,.,TRBD1,TRBV20-1
CASSYGGTGGGYTF,TGTGCCAGCAGTTACGGAGGGACAGGAGGCGGCTACACCTTC,TRBJ1-2,.,TRBD1,TRBV6-6
CASSPRVGNDEQYF,TGCGCCAGCAGCCCGCGCGTGGGGAATGACGAGCAGTACTTC,TRBJ2-7,few,.,TRBV5-1
CASSFPDRSYEQYF,TGTGCCAGCAGCTTCCCCGACAGGTCCTACGAGCAGTACTTC,TRBJ2-7,.,.,TRBV7-9
CASSSGTNTEAFF,TGTGCCAGCAGCTCCGGAACGAACACTGAAGCTTTCTTT,TRBJ1-1,few,.,TRBV7-6
CASSVDGNTGELFF,TGCGCCAGCAGCGTGGACGGAAACACCGGGGAGCTGTTTTTT,TRBJ2-2,.,.,TRBV5-1